Following are 17 T cell receptor beta chains from one sample sequenced in a study of response to subunit inactivated influenza vaccine. TCRdb used MiXCR to reprocess the RT-PCR reads, holding one entry per CDR3 protein. The table lists about 520,000 distinct CDR3 sequences, 6.5% to 8% of them singletons. The material sequenced was PBMCs from blood, taken about 24 months after vaccination. These TCRs come from a man between 45 and 75 years old who received an inactivated influenza vaccine.

The sample holds a few counts of this clonotype. The J gene is TRBJ1-2, the V gene TRBV5-5, with D uncertain. The germline V gene has CDR1 SGHKS and CDR2 YYEKEE (reference sequence). V lost 5 bases and J 10 bases, leaving 12 bases between the germline ends. CDR3 length equals 11 residues. The CDR3 region has the DNA TGTGCCAGCAGATTTGAGAGGACCTACACCTTC. Protein sequence: CASRFERTYTF.

J is TRBJ2-2 and V is TRBV20-1; perhaps D is TRBD1 or TRBD2 (6 bases each). Deletions cut 6 bases from V and 5 bases from J, with 25 bases between. This CDR3 comprises 17 residues. Germline V gives CDR1 DFQATT, CDR2 SNEGSKA (reference sequence). The CDR3 reads CSAIKGGWGRQTGELFF. CDR3 nucleotide sequence: TGCAGTGCCATAAAAGGGGGGTGGGGTCGTCAGACCGGGGAGCTGTTTTTT.

This chain connects TRBV12-3 or TRBV12-4 to TRBJ2-1, with 7 bases aligning to TRBD1. V shed 10 bases, J shed 0 bases, and the junction held 9 bases outside the gene matches. The CDR3 has 15 residues. The CDR3 spells CAISTGTSSYNEQFF. The CDR3 nucleotides are TGTGCCATCTCGACAGGGACAAGCTCCTACAATGAGCAGTTCTTC.

In its sample, this clonotype was seen once. CDR3 loop: CASGLGDETQYF. CDR3 DNA sequence: TGTGCCAGCGGTTTAGGGGATGAGACCCAGTACTTC. The J gene is TRBJ2-5, the V gene TRBV7-9; D may be TRBD1 (5 bases). Germline CDR1 is SEHNR and CDR2 is FQNEAQ (reference sequence). The V end lost 8 bases, the J end lost 5 bases, and 12 bases lay between the germline ends. The CDR3 is 12 amino acids.

The chain recombines TRBV6-5 with TRBJ2-5; 11 bases align to TRBD1. The germline CDR1 and CDR2 sequences are MNHEY and SVGAGI. The CDR3 runs 16 residues. The junction had 5 bases not matched to a gene; V was cut back by 0 bases and J by 5 bases. The CDR3 loop is CASSYSGTGGWETQYF. CDR3 coding DNA: TGTGCCAGCAGTTACTCCGGGACAGGGGGTTGGGAGACCCAGTACTTC.

The chain uses TRBV20-1 and TRBJ2-5; D might be TRBD2 (6 bases). The CDR3 is 13 amino acids. The germline V and J ends were trimmed by 1 base and 3 bases, with 9 bases remaining between them. Germline assignment: CDR1 DFQATT and CDR2 SNEGSKA (reference sequence). In DNA form, the CDR3 reads TGCAGTGCTAGAGGCCCGGGAGAAGAGACCCAGTACTTC. Translated: CSARGPGEETQYF.

This clonotype was counted ten times or more. The genes are TRBV29-1 and TRBJ2-3; 10 bases align to TRBD1. Germline V gene lookup returns CDR1 SQVTM and CDR2 ANQGSEA. CDR3 length equals 17 residues. J lost 1 base, V lost 0 bases, and 7 bases had no gene match. The CDR3: CSVEDRLTGGGTDTQYF. CDR3 DNA sequence: TGCAGCGTTGAAGATCGCCTGACAGGGGGCGGCACAGATACGCAGTATTTT.

The sample holds a few counts of this clonotype. The chain carries TRBV6-5 and TRBJ2-2; the D is unclear. The CDR3 spans 14 residues. Germline CDR1 and CDR2: MNHEY and SVGAGI. V was pared by 3 bases and J by 6 bases, with 11 bases between. The CDR3 spells CASSYYKEAGELFF. The CDR3, as DNA: TGTGCCAGCAGTTATTACAAGGAAGCCGGGGAGCTGTTTTTT.

This chain connects TRBV18 to TRBJ1-4, with D hard to call. Germline loops: CDR1 KGHSH, CDR2 LQKENI. CDR3 length equals 13 residues. Trimming cost V 3 bases and J 6 bases, with 8 bases left between them. The CDR3 DNA reads TGTGCCAGCTCACCCAACAGAGATGAAAAACTGTTTTTT. Its protein is CASSPNRDEKLFF.

The CDR3 is CSARIRAGVNTEAFF. The CDR3 DNA reads as TGCAGTGCTAGAATCCGGGCAGGGGTGAACACTGAAGCTTTCTTT. The chain uses TRBV20-1 and TRBJ1-1; possibly TRBD1 for D (6 bases). Germline values: CDR1 DFQATT, CDR2 SNEGSKA (reference sequence). This CDR3 contains 15 residues. Trimming took off 2 bases at V and 0 bases at J, with 13 bases between the two ends.

This sequence joins TRBV3-1 and TRBJ1-6; D unclear. CDR1 LGHDT and CDR2 YNNKEL come from the germline V gene (reference sequence). CDR3 length equals 12 residues. V was cut by 6 bases and J by 10 bases, with 10 bases left in between. CDR3 nucleotide sequence: TGTGCCAGCAGGGGAGCGGGCTCACCCCTCCACTTT. It is translated as CASRGAGSPLHF.

The CDR3 bases are TGTGCCAGCTCACTTGACAGAGTTAAAACCTACGAGCAGTACTTC. Protein sequence: CASSLDRVKTYEQYF. This chain connects TRBV18 to TRBJ2-7, with D perhaps TRBD1 (5 bases). The CDR3 spans 15 residues. Germline-derived CDR1 and CDR2 are KGHSH and LQKENI. Trimming stripped 4 bases from V and 2 bases from J, with 15 bases between.

This sequence joins TRBV7-9 and TRBJ1-2; perhaps TRBD1 as D (5 bases). The CDR3 sequence is 15 residues long. CDR1 and CDR2 from the germline V gene are SEHNR and FQNEAQ (reference sequence). The ends were cut back, 6 bases at V and 3 bases at J, with 17 bases in the middle. The CDR3 here is CASSSTYKQDYGYTF. CDR3 in DNA: TGTGCCAGCAGTTCAACATATAAACAGGACTATGGCTACACCTTC.

V and J are TRBV7-9 and TRBJ2-1, with 15 nucleotides matching TRBD2. V lost 5 bases, J lost 9 bases, and 8 bases stayed unmatched. The germline CDR1 and CDR2 sequences are SEHNR and FQNEAQ (reference sequence). CDR3 length: 16 residues. CDR3 sequence (DNA): TGTGCCAGCAGCCCAACCTCGGGACTAGCGGGGGGTGAGCAGTTCTTC. This codes for CASSPTSGLAGGEQFF. The full variable domain, rest sourced from reference TRBV7-9 and TRBJ2-1, is DTGVSQNPRHKITKRGQNVTFRCDPISEHNRLYWYRQTLGQGPEFLTYFQNEAQLEKSRLLSDRFSAERPKGSFSTLEIQRTEQGDSAMYLCASSPTSGLAGGEQFFGPGTRLTVL.

The CDR3 region is CATGSNQPQHF. The CDR3 DNA follows: TGTGCCACCGGCAGCAATCAGCCCCAGCATTTT. The chain uses TRBV24-1 and TRBJ1-5; no clear D gene. This CDR3 spans 11 amino acids. Per germline, CDR1 KGHDR and CDR2 SFDVKD. Deletions cut 9 bases from V and 1 base from J, with 3 bases between.

This clonotype was recorded a few times. The chain employs TRBV6-1 and TRBJ2-7, with 11 bases matching TRBD2. The J segment lost 1 base and the V segment lost 6 bases, leaving 5 bases of the junction unmatched. CDR3 length: 15 residues. Germline CDR1 and CDR2: MNHNS and SASEGT. CDR3 in DNA: TGTGCCAGCAGCCGGGGACTAGCGGAGTCCTACGAGCAGTACTTC. Its translation: CASSRGLAESYEQYF.

This sequence joins TRBV7-6 and TRBJ2-1, with D perhaps matching TRBD1 (6 bases). The V gene's germline CDR1 is SGHVS and CDR2 FNYEAQ. CDR3 size: 14 residues. V lost 3 bases and J 10 bases, leaving 16 bases between the germline ends. This CDR3 is CASSFRDNQGEQFF. The DNA for the CDR3 is TGTGCCAGCAGCTTCCGGGACAATCAAGGGGAGCAGTTCTTC.